A selection of T cell receptor beta chains follows, all from one sample in a study of PD-L1 blockade in urothelial cancer. Profiled with immunoSEQ multiplex PCR; TCRdb holds only in-frame clones, not every one. The sample gives about 50,000 clones, approximately 80% of which show up once; approximately 8.8% is in the top ten. The starting material was PBMCs, obtained around atezolizumab (anti-PD-L1) treatment. The receptor source for this set is a man in his 70s with urothelial cancer. Both conserved end residues are part of each CDR3. The order of the fields is V gene, D gene, J gene, CDR3 protein. The D gene is left open where the match is weak.

TRBV9	TRBD1	TRBJ2-7	CASSVTPGQGVYEQYF
TRBV5-1	NA	TRBJ1-2	CASKDAGFYGYTF
TRBV9	NA	TRBJ2-5	CASSVGQIQETQYF
TRBV28	NA	TRBJ2-7	CASSFQQIYEQYF
TRBV5-1	TRBD1	TRBJ1-3	CASTPTGNPGNTIYF
TRBV28	NA	TRBJ2-6	CASSPSGANVLTF
TRBV6-1	NA	TRBJ2-1	CASSDGGRQFF
TRBV28	NA	TRBJ2-1	CASSTQQGGEQFF
TRBV28	TRBD1	TRBJ1-4	CASSAPRTGSNEKLFF
TRBV19	TRBD1	TRBJ1-2	CASSDWDRDLYGYTF
TRBV5-4	NA	TRBJ1-2	CASSWDRFSGYGYTF
TRBV6-6	TRBD1	TRBJ2-7	CASSYSGGTYEQYF
TRBV10-3	NA	TRBJ2-2	CAISEVESAGELFF
TRBV7-9	NA	TRBJ1-1	CASSPRGGQNTEAFF
TRBV9	NA	TRBJ1-1	CASSVAPTGIRPGTEAFF
TRBV27	TRBD1	TRBJ2-2	CASSRQGGTGELFF
TRBV5-1	TRBD2	TRBJ2-3	CASSYSGRAADTQYF
TRBV4-2	NA	TRBJ2-2	CASSRTNTGELFF
TRBV13	NA	TRBJ1-5	CASSFQKSNQPQHF
TRBV4-1	NA	TRBJ2-7	CASSQDLGRRRF
TRBV6-5	TRBD2	TRBJ2-3	CASSYSREGTQYF
TRBV7-7	NA	TRBJ2-2	CASSLGDSPGELFF
TRBV9	TRBD2	TRBJ2-7	CASSVGGNSIDEQYF
TRBV28	NA	TRBJ1-4	CASGRRRTNEKLFF
TRBV14	NA	TRBJ2-1	CASSQDGGLVNEQFF
TRBV5-6	NA	TRBJ2-2	CASSFRRWVAGELFF
TRBV5-1	TRBD2	TRBJ2-5	CASSLAGTSGNF
TRBV6-5	NA	TRBJ2-1	CASSPRGPGQFEQFF
TRBV4-1	TRBD1	TRBJ1-4	CASSQVTGGMVNEKLFF
TRBV7-2	NA	TRBJ1-2	CASRAGERGYTF
TRBV9	TRBD2	TRBJ2-1	CASSVEVGGPINEQFF
TRBV6-1	NA	TRBJ2-7	CATDDRLSYEQYF
TRBV7-2	NA	TRBJ2-7	CASSLVGQGYEQYF
TRBV27	NA	TRBJ1-4	CASRDTLGEKLFF
TRBV12-2	NA	TRBJ2-4	CASRLPLSGQGALKAKNIQYF
TRBV20-1	NA	TRBJ1-2	CSAVSNYGYTF
TRBV2	NA	TRBJ2-3	CASRPGSGLDTQYF
TRBV5-1	NA	TRBJ1-4	CASSFSGEKLFF
TRBV19	TRBD1	TRBJ2-5	CASREGTGSGETQYF
TRBV10-3	NA	TRBJ2-1	CAISETQVNEQFF
TRBV11-1	TRBD2	TRBJ2-1	CASERGSSYNEQFF
TRBV2	TRBD1	TRBJ2-1	CASRKGTSHRDRGTYEQFF